This TCR beta chain was captured in a study of T cells in tuberculosis. Clones were read by immunoSEQ multiplex PCR, and TCRdb kept only the in-frame ones, dropping some. The sample includes roughly 24,000 clones, less than 98% seen only once; the top ten take roughly 6.2%. The CDR3 is 14 amino acids. V dropped 4 bases and J dropped 0; count of bases not matched to a gene: 3. The germline V gene has CDR1 SGDLS and CDR2 YYNGEE. The V gene is TRBV9, the J gene TRBJ2-7; TRBD2 matches at 8 bases. This clonotype originated in a donor aged 10-29 years with latent tuberculosis or without tuberculosis infection. Specimen: PBMCs. The DNA for the CDR3 is TGTGCCAGCAGCTTCGGGGGGGACTCCTACGAGCAGTACTTC. Encoded protein: CASSFGGDSYEQYF. The full variable domain, rest sourced from reference TRBV9 and TRBJ2-7, is DSGVTQTPKHLITATGQRVTLRCSPRSGDLSVYWYQQSLDQGLQFLIQYYNGEERAKGNILERFSAQQFPDLHSELNLSSLELGDSALYFCASSFGGDSYEQYFGPGTRLTVT.